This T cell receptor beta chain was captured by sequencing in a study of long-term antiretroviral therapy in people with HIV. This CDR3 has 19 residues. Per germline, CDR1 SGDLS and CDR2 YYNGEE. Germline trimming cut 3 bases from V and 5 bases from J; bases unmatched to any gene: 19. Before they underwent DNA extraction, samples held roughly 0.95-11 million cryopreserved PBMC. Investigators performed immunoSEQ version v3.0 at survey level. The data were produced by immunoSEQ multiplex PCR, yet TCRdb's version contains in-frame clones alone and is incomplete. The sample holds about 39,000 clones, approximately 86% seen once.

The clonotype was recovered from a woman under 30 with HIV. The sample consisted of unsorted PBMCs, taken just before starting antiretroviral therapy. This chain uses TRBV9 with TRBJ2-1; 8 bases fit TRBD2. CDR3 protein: CASSATGTRDSPRDNEQFF. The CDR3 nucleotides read TGTGCCAGCAGCGCCACCGGGACTAGGGACTCCCCGCGGGACAATGAGCAGTTCTTC.